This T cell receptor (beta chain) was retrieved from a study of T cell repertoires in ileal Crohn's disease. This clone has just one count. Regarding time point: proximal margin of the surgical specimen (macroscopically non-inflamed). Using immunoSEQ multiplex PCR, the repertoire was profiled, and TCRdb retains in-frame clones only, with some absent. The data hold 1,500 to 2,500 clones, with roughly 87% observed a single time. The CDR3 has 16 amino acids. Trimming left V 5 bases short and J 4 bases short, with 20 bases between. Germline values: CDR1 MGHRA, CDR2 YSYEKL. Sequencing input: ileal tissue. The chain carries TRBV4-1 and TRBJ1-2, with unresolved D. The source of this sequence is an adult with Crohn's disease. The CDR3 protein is CASSGDRILVSYGYTF. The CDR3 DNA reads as TGCGCCAGCAGCGGAGATCGAATATTGGTTTCCTATGGCTACACCTTC.